This T cell receptor beta chain comes out of a study of Graves' ophthalmopathy and Graves' hyperthyroidism. Background on the study: Hyperthyroidism counted as stable given no ophthalmopathy within 18 months of follow-up.

Study results and caveats: Blood samples also showed most expanded thyroid clonotypes exceeding 0.001 frequency.

Regarding this clonotype: Antigen specificity is unknown.

The study amplified TCR beta CDR3 regions using RNA transcripts. HTBI primers were used in a first-round RT-PCR, which preceded a second-round multiplex PCR. TCRdb re-analysed the multiplex PCR reads in MiXCR, keeping a single row per CDR3 protein. The data contain 500,000 to 600,000 distinct CDR3 sequences, about 35% of them seen just once; the ten biggest clones take up about 4.2%. The sample consisted of peripheral blood or thyroid tissue (not recorded which). The receptor was derived from an adult man with Graves' hyperthyroidism.

The CDR3 DNA reads as TGTGCCAGCAGCCCGGCCCCGACTAATGAAAAACTGTTTTTT. This translates into CASSPAPTNEKLFF. The chain uses TRBV11-2 and TRBJ1-4; unclear D gene. The germline CDR1 and CDR2 sequences are SGHAT and FQNNGV. The CDR3 sequence is 14 residues long. The V and J ends lost 5 bases and 2 bases respectively, with 9 bases between them.